The 13 T cell receptor beta chains listed next were all sequenced from one sample in a study of CD8+CD57+ T cells in acquired aplastic anemia. Genomic DNA acted as the template from which TCR beta VDJ combination and CDR3 sequence profiling were carried out. MiXCR, applied by TCRdb to the reads, yields one record per CDR3 protein. Here the sample spans 220,000 or so distinct CDR3 sequences, over 55% being singletons. Those patients picked for sequencing had displayed CD8+CD57+ cell expansion on flow cytometry. Sequenced input: sorted CD4+, CD8+, or CD8+CD57+ T cells (not recorded which) from PBMCs. The receptor set was obtained from a human donor with aplastic anemia.

CDR3 DNA: TGTGCCACCAGCCCTTCGACCCACCTAGCAGATACGCAGTATTTT. This gives the protein CATSPSTHLADTQYF. J is TRBJ2-3 and V is TRBV15; D call uncertain. This CDR3 spans 15 amino acids. With 5 bases removed from V and 4 bases from J, the gap between germline ends came to 16 bases. Looked up from germline, CDR1 is LNHNV and CDR2 is YYDKDF (reference sequence).

The V gene is TRBV2, the J gene TRBJ2-7; D gene ambiguous. Trimming took off 4 bases at V and 2 bases at J, with 15 bases between the two ends. CDR1 is SNHLY and CDR2 is FYNNEI in the germline V gene. This CDR3 region has 15 residues. The CDR3, as DNA: TGTGCCAGCAGTGTGATAAAAGGCAGGACCTACGAGCAGTACTTC. This codes for CASSVIKGRTYEQYF.

This clonotype was seen a handful of times. CDR3 bases: TGTGCCACCAGCAGAGATGTGCGGGGGGGCCACGAGCAGTACTTC. Its translation is CATSRDVRGGHEQYF. The chain joins TRBV15 to TRBJ2-7, with 9 bases fitting TRBD2. V lost 0 bases, J lost 5 bases, and 5 bases stayed unmatched. Germline loops: CDR1 LNHNV, CDR2 YYDKDF (reference sequence). This CDR3 comprises 15 residues.

Of note for this clonotype: Relative to the germline gene, one junction end is altered; a read error may explain this. In nucleotides, the CDR3 is TGTGCCAGCAGTTCCAGGGGAGGCTACTCCTTC. As protein: CASSSRGGYSF. The genes are TRBV9 and TRBJ1-2; perhaps TRBD1 as D (6 bases). Germline CDR1 and CDR2: SGDLS and YYNGEE. The CDR3 runs 11 residues.

This clonotype was counted between two and nine times. The chain is built from TRBV12-3 or TRBV12-4 and TRBJ2-7, with a tentative D call TRBD2 (5 bases). The CDR3 length is 14 residues. V was clipped by 6 bases and J by 2 bases, with 14 bases between them. The CDR3 region is CASSSRTDPYEQYF. CDR3 DNA: TGTGCCAGCAGCAGCCGGACTGACCCCTACGAGCAGTACTTC.

This clonotype was counted only a few times. The chain employs TRBV2 and TRBJ2-7; 7 bases are shared with TRBD1. Per germline, CDR1 SNHLY and CDR2 FYNNEI. The ends lost 9 bases at V and 5 bases at J; junction bases unmatched: 10. This CDR3 contains 13 residues. The DNA for the CDR3 is TGTGCCAGTGAAAGGGACAGAGTCGACGAGCAGTACGTC. Residues: CASERDRVDEQYV.

This clonotype was recorded a few times. This chain links TRBV28 with TRBJ2-7; D gene ambiguous. Germline V gives CDR1 MDHEN, CDR2 SYDVKM. V was shortened by 1 base and J by 2 bases, with 21 bases between the two germline ends. This CDR3 is built from 18 residues. This chain's CDR3 is CASSLLLTENVYTYEQYF. CDR3 sequence (DNA): TGTGCCAGCAGTTTATTGCTCACCGAAAACGTATACACCTACGAGCAGTACTTC.

This clonotype was seen only a few times. The chain has TRBV20-1 and TRBJ2-7; 8 nucleotides line up with TRBD1. The CDR3 runs to 15 residues. J lost 4 bases, V lost 6 bases, and 14 bases had no gene match. Germline CDR1 is DFQATT and CDR2 is SNEGSKA (reference sequence). The CDR3 here is CSARNPQGVLYEQYF. The CDR3 DNA sequence: TGCAGTGCGCGAAACCCACAGGGGGTCCTGTACGAGCAGTACTTC.

Points on this clonotype: One end of the junction varies from germline; a read error may be responsible. V gene TRBV7-2 combines with J gene TRBJ2-7; D may be TRBD2 (5 bases). The CDR3 loop spans 13 amino acids. The germline gives CDR1 SGHTA, CDR2 FQGNSA. The CDR3 coding sequence is TGTGCCAGCAGCTCAGGTTGGACCGGGGAGCTGTACTTC. Translated: CASSSGWTGELYF.

This clonotype has ten or more counts. V is TRBV6-5 and J is TRBJ1-1; perhaps TRBD1 as D (6 bases). The V end was cut by 6 bases, the J end by 3 bases, with 11 bases between. This CDR3 has 13 amino acids. Germline V lookup: CDR1 MNHEY, CDR2 SVGAGI. CDR3 in amino acids: CASSLQGYTEAFF. The CDR3 nucleotides are TGTGCCAGCAGCTTACAGGGTTACACTGAAGCTTTCTTT.

This clonotype was seen many times. The CDR3 sequence is CASSSLPGTAYEQYF. In DNA form, the CDR3 reads TGCGCCAGCAGCTCGCTCCCAGGGACAGCCTACGAGCAGTACTTC. The V and J genes are TRBV5-1 and TRBJ2-7, with 7 bases fitting TRBD1. The CDR3 covers 15 residues. The ends lost 3 bases at V and 2 bases at J; junction bases unmatched: 8. CDR1 is SGHRS and CDR2 is YFSETQ in the germline V gene.

With respect to this clonotype: A read error may explain this, as a much larger clone is one base away. J is TRBJ2-7 and V is TRBV9, with D possibly TRBD2 on 6 matching bases. This CDR3 is built from 15 residues. Germline assignment: CDR1 SGDLS and CDR2 YYNGEE. This CDR3 reads CASSALRGKMNEQCF. The CDR3 DNA reads TGTGCCAGCAGCGCCCTGCGGGGCAAGATGAACGAGCAGTGCTTC.

The chain uses TRBV25-1 and TRBJ2-3; 9 bases are shared with TRBD2. Germline V gene lookup returns CDR1 MGHDK and CDR2 SYGVNS. This CDR3 region has 16 residues. After removal of 6 bases from V and 4 bases from J, the junction contained 11 bases not matched to a gene. The CDR3 loop is CASSKGSAGGPDTQYF. In DNA form, the CDR3 reads TGTGCCAGCAGCAAGGGTTCAGCGGGAGGTCCAGATACGCAGTATTTT.